These 26 T cell receptor beta chains were sequenced from one sample in a study of OX40 agonist ivuxolimab in advanced cancers. This table comes from immunoSEQ multiplex PCR, and its TCRdb copy is limited to in-frame clones, with some not included. Here the sample spans some 67,000 clones, 88% being singletons. This specimen was CD4+ or CD8+ T cells sorted from blood, taken in a trial of the OX40 agonist ivuxolimab. These receptors came from an adult with an advanced solid tumor such as melanoma, head and neck, liver or kidney cancer.

V and J are TRBV28 and TRBJ1-3, with D perhaps matching TRBD1 (5 bases). The CDR3 is 14 amino acids. CDR1 is MDHEN and CDR2 is SYDVKM in the germline V gene. The germline V and J ends were trimmed by 5 bases and 4 bases, with 12 bases remaining between them. This CDR3 reads CASSPRGRGNTIYF. CDR3 DNA: TGTGCCAGCAGTCCGAGGGGCAGAGGAAACACCATATATTTT.

This chain uses TRBV18 with TRBJ2-3; D might be TRBD2 (6 bases). This CDR3 spans 13 amino acids. Trimming removed 6 bases at V and 2 bases at J, with 9 bases between. CDR1 and CDR2 (germline): KGHSH, LQKENI. CDR3 sequence: CASSTGVTDTQYF. The CDR3 DNA is TGTGCCAGCTCGACGGGAGTCACAGATACGCAGTATTTT.

Concerning this clone itself: A junction boundary mismatches the germline segment, possibly from a read error. V is TRBV5-5 and J is TRBJ1-5; the match to TRBD1 covers 7 bases. This CDR3 spans 14 amino acids. Germline assignment: CDR1 SGHKS and CDR2 YYEKEE (reference sequence). The CDR3 is CASSLWDGDSPKYF. CDR3 sequence (DNA): TGTGCCAGCAGCTTGTGGGACGGGGACAGTCCCAAGTATTTT.

The gene calls are TRBV30 and TRBJ1-2; D is unclear. The CDR3 covers 13 residues. Germline lookup yields CDR1 GTSNPN and CDR2 SVGIG (reference sequence). V lost 3 bases, J lost 8 bases, and 16 bases lay in between. CDR3 loop: CAWSRSQAGGYTF. As DNA, the CDR3 is TGTGCCTGGAGCAGAAGTCAGGCGGGGGGCTACACCTTC.

V gene TRBV28 combines with J gene TRBJ1-2; D unresolved. Germline CDR1 and CDR2: MDHEN and SYDVKM. The CDR3 loop spans 15 amino acids. V dropped 4 bases and J dropped 8 bases, with 20 bases sitting between them. The CDR3 nucleotides read TGTGCCAGCAGTTCCCCAGAGACCGAGGCGATCGGCTACACCTTC. Protein sequence: CASSSPETEAIGYTF.

The rearrangement uses TRBV5-1 and TRBJ2-1; 15 bases map to TRBD2. The V gene end was trimmed by 5 bases and the J gene end by 0 bases; junction bases not matched to a gene: 6. Germline V gene sequence: CDR1 SGHRS, CDR2 YFSETQ. There are 18 residues in the CDR3. Here the CDR3 reads CASRSGTSGGPSYNEQFF. CDR3 nucleotides: TGCGCCAGCAGGTCCGGGACTAGCGGGGGGCCCTCCTACAATGAGCAGTTCTTC.

The J gene is TRBJ1-4, the V gene TRBV7-9, with D maybe TRBD1 (6 bases). Germline V gene data show CDR1 as SEHNR and CDR2 as FQNEAQ (reference sequence). Trimming removed 1 base at V and 0 bases at J, with 9 bases between. The CDR3 consists of 16 residues. The CDR3: CASSLVGAATNEKLFF. CDR3 nucleotide sequence: TGTGCCAGCAGCTTAGTGGGGGCTGCAACTAATGAAAAACTGTTTTTT.

The chain joins TRBV19 to TRBJ1-5; tentatively, D is TRBD1 (5 bases). The V and J ends lost 2 bases and 5 bases respectively, with 13 bases between them. The CDR3 consists of 15 residues. Looked up from germline, CDR1 is LNHDA and CDR2 is SQIVND (reference sequence). The CDR3: CASSISGGRDQPQHF. For the CDR3, the DNA is TGTGCCAGTAGTATATCTGGGGGGAGGGATCAGCCCCAGCATTTT.

The chain is built from TRBV10-3 and TRBJ1-1, with TRBD1 as a possible D gene (6 bases). Germline V gives CDR1 ENHRY, CDR2 SYGVKD. The CDR3 has 15 amino acids. Trimming cost V 0 bases and J 2 bases, with 10 bases left between them. CDR3: CAISESNRANTEAFF. CDR3 nucleotide sequence: TGTGCCATCAGTGAGTCTAACAGGGCAAACACTGAAGCTTTCTTT.

The chain uses TRBV2 and TRBJ2-5; 10 bases fit TRBD2. V lost 4 bases, J lost 2 bases, and 4 bases stayed unmatched. This CDR3 comprises 15 residues. The germline V gene encodes CDR1 SNHLY and CDR2 FYNNEI. The CDR3 nucleotides read TGTGCCAGCAGTGGGAGGACTAGCGGACAAGAGACCCAGTACTTC. Encoded protein: CASSGRTSGQETQYF.

The rearrangement links TRBV27 to TRBJ2-7; D gene ambiguous. Germline V gene sequence: CDR1 MNHEY, CDR2 SMNVEV (reference sequence). The V end lost 5 bases, the J end lost 1 base, and 6 bases lay between the germline ends. This CDR3 is 12 amino acids long. CDR3 coding DNA: TGTGCCAGCAGTGAACAGTCCTACGAGCAGTACTTC. Translated, it gives CASSEQSYEQYF.

The chain employs TRBV4-2 and TRBJ2-1; D tentatively reads TRBD1 or TRBD2 (5 bases each). Germline loops: CDR1 LGHNA, CDR2 YNFKEQ. CDR3 length: 15 amino acids. V was pared by 2 bases and J by 6 bases, with 14 bases between. The CDR3 region is CASSQTAGTGNEQFF. The CDR3 nucleotides are TGTGCCAGCAGCCAAACGGCCGGGACCGGCAATGAGCAGTTCTTC.

CDR3 bases: TGTGCCAGCACTAGCGGGGGAGCTGCAGATACGCAGTATTTT. Amino acids: CASTSGGAADTQYF. V is TRBV28 and J is TRBJ2-3, with TRBD2 matching 10 bases. The V segment lost 7 bases and the J segment 4 bases; nucleotides outside the gene matches: 5. The CDR3 is made up of 14 amino acids. Germline V gives CDR1 MDHEN, CDR2 SYDVKM.

CDR3 nucleotide sequence: TGTGCCAGCGGAACACAAATCCGAAACACCATATATTTT. Its translation: CASGTQIRNTIYF. The rearrangement links TRBV6-6 to TRBJ1-3; D is uncertain. CDR3 length equals 13 residues. The V end lost 8 bases, the J end lost 5 bases, and 13 bases lay between the germline ends. Germline CDR1 is MNHNY and CDR2 is SVGAGI (reference sequence).

The rearrangement uses TRBV6-5 and TRBJ2-3; D is uncertain. V lost 2 bases and J lost 1, with 4 bases in between. CDR3 length: 13 residues. Germline V gene sequence: CDR1 MNHEY, CDR2 SVGAGI. In DNA, the CDR3 is TGTGCCAGCAGTTACCCGGGCACAGATACGCAGTATTTT. It translates to CASSYPGTDTQYF.

J is TRBJ2-3 and V is TRBV11-2, with D perhaps TRBD1 or TRBD2 (5 bases each). CDR3 length: 15 amino acids. Germline loops: CDR1 SGHAT, CDR2 FQNNGV. Trimming took 2 bases from V and 5 from J, leaving 14 bases between them. In DNA form, the CDR3 reads TGTGCCAGCAGCTTACAATCGGGACGCGGAGATACGCAGTATTTT. Translation gives CASSLQSGRGDTQYF.

J is TRBJ1-4 and V is TRBV7-9; 8 bases are a match to TRBD1. CDR3 length: 17 amino acids. From germline, CDR1 is SEHNR and CDR2 FQNEAQ (reference sequence). V lost 1 base and J lost 0; bases outside the gene matches: 4. CDR3 in DNA: TGTGCCAGCAGCTTAGGACAGGGGCGGACAACTAATGAAAAACTGTTTTTT. Its protein product is CASSLGQGRTTNEKLFF.

CDR3 amino acids: CAISPGQGADSNQPQHF. The CDR3, as DNA: TGTGCCATCAGTCCGGGACAGGGGGCGGATAGCAATCAGCCCCAGCATTTT. The chain employs TRBV10-3 and TRBJ1-5; 12 nucleotides align to TRBD1. V was pared by 5 bases and J by 0 bases, with 5 bases of the junction left unmatched. Germline V gene sequence: CDR1 ENHRY, CDR2 SYGVKD. This CDR3 has 17 residues.

The chain links TRBV10-3 to TRBJ1-2; TRBD1 agrees at 8 bases. V shed 4 bases and J 8 bases; nucleotides not matched to a gene: 3. Germline V gives CDR1 ENHRY, CDR2 SYGVKD. The CDR3 loop spans 12 amino acids. The CDR3 nucleotides are TGTGCCATCAGTGTAGACAGGGGAGGCTACACCTTC. Translating gives CAISVDRGGYTF.

This chain uses TRBV5-1 with TRBJ2-3; D is unresolved. Trimming removed 1 base at V and 3 bases at J, with 12 bases between. Germline CDR1 is SGHRS and CDR2 is YFSETQ. This CDR3 comprises 15 residues. The CDR3 DNA follows: TGCGCCAGCAGCTTGACCGAGCCGGGTACAGATACGCAGTATTTT. Amino acids: CASSLTEPGTDTQYF.

This clone has a single count. The genes are TRBV2 and TRBJ2-7, with unresolved D. V was cut by 7 bases and J by 0 bases, with 10 bases left in between. CDR1 and CDR2 (germline): SNHLY, FYNNEI. The CDR3 extends over 13 amino acids. The CDR3 region has the DNA TGTGCCAGCACCACGTCAGTCTCCTACGAGCAGTACTTC. Its protein is CASTTSVSYEQYF.

The rearrangement joins TRBV28 to TRBJ1-2; possible D gene TRBD1, 5 bases. The V end was cut by 6 bases, the J end by 8 bases, with 16 bases between. Germline V CDR1 and CDR2: MDHEN, SYDVKM. The CDR3 consists of 13 residues. CDR3 region: CASSHRDRAGYTF. The CDR3 DNA follows: TGTGCCAGCAGCCACCGGGACCGTGCGGGCTACACCTTC.

J is TRBJ1-4 and V is TRBV5-1; D is unresolved. There are 14 residues in the CDR3. Germline V gives CDR1 SGHRS, CDR2 YFSETQ. The V end lost 0 bases, the J end lost 6 bases, and 9 bases lay between the germline ends. The CDR3 DNA reads as TGCGCCAGCAGCTTGGGGGGTGGGGATGAAAAACTGTTTTTT. Encoded protein: CASSLGGGDEKLFF.

V is TRBV9 and J is TRBJ1-1; D gene ambiguous. This CDR3 comprises 16 residues. The germline V and J ends were trimmed by 0 bases and 1 base, with 13 bases remaining between them. Germline values: CDR1 SGDLS, CDR2 YYNGEE. The CDR3 DNA follows: TGTGCCAGCAGCGTAGGCTCTACGGCTAAGAACACTGAAGCTTTCTTT. It is translated as CASSVGSTAKNTEAFF.

This chain joins TRBV2 and TRBJ2-3; D is unclear. The V gene lost 3 bases and the J gene lost 2 bases, with 12 bases spanning the gap. There are 15 residues in the CDR3. In germline, CDR1 is SNHLY, CDR2 FYNNEI. The CDR3 nucleotides read TGTGCCAGCAGTGAGATGGGCCTCCTCACAGATACGCAGTATTTT. Translated, it gives CASSEMGLLTDTQYF. The full variable domain, rest sourced from reference TRBV2 and TRBJ2-3, is EPEVTQTPSHQVTQMGQEVILRCVPISNHLYFYWYRQILGQKVEFLVSFYNNEISEKSEIFDDQFSVERPDGSNFTLKIRSTKLEDSAMYFCASSEMGLLTDTQYFGPGTRLTVL.

V and J are TRBV28 and TRBJ2-7; D is possibly TRBD1 (6 bases). Germline lookup yields CDR1 MDHEN and CDR2 SYDVKM. The ends were cut back, 5 bases at V and 4 bases at J, with 15 bases in the middle. The CDR3 totals 14 residues. The CDR3 DNA is TGTGCCAGCAGTAGACAGGTAACGTGGTACGAGCAGTACTTC. It yields the protein CASSRQVTWYEQYF.